Below, 21 T cell receptor beta chains from the same sample are listed, as sequenced in a study of follicular helper T cells after annual influenza vaccination. Stated time point: 2015-2016 season, 7 days after influenza vaccination. This table comes from immunoSEQ multiplex PCR, and its TCRdb copy is limited to in-frame clones, with some not included. The sample holds approximately 6,900 clones, roughly 80% seen once. The sample in question was CXCR5- memory CD4+ T cells sorted from blood, obtained 7 days after influenza vaccination. Receptors originate from an adult who received the influenza vaccine.

V usage is TRBV4-1 and J usage is TRBJ1-1, with D uncertain. CDR3 size: 15 residues. Germline V CDR1 and CDR2: MGHRA, YSYEKL. V lost 3 bases, J lost 4 bases, and 15 bases lay in between. The CDR3 loop reads CASSHPTSLSTEAFF. In nucleotides, the CDR3 is TGCGCCAGCAGCCACCCGACGTCCTTGAGCACTGAAGCTTTCTTT.

The J gene is TRBJ2-7, the V gene TRBV7-9; possible D gene TRBD2, 5 bases. Trimming stripped 3 bases from V and 2 bases from J, with 17 bases between. This CDR3 spans 16 amino acids. Germline CDR1 reads SEHNR; CDR2 reads FQNEAQ (reference sequence). In DNA form, the CDR3 reads TGTGCCAGCAGCTTTAAGGTGGGGAGTCCTACCTACGAGCAGTACTTC. It codes for CASSFKVGSPTYEQYF. The full variable domain, its missing parts supplied by reference TRBV7-9 and TRBJ2-7, is DTGVSQNPRHKITKRGQNVTFRCDPISEHNRLYWYRQTLGQGPEFLTYFQNEAQLEKSRLLSDRFSAERPKGSFSTLEIQRTEQGDSAMYLCASSFKVGSPTYEQYFGPGTRLTVT.

The gene calls are TRBV10-3 and TRBJ2-7; possibly TRBD2 for D (6 bases). V lost 0 bases and J 0 bases, leaving 15 bases between the germline ends. The CDR3 contains 17 residues. Germline V gene sequence: CDR1 ENHRY, CDR2 SYGVKD. CDR3 coding DNA: TGTGCCATCAGTGAGTCAGGCAGCCTCGGGGGCTCCTACGAGCAGTACTTC. Amino acids: CAISESGSLGGSYEQYF.

This chain connects TRBV9 to TRBJ2-3; D is unclear. The CDR3 has 12 amino acids. Trimming pared 0 bases from V and 3 bases from J, leaving 2 bases between. Per the germline V gene, CDR1 is SGDLS and CDR2 is YYNGEE. Here the CDR3 DNA reads TGTGCCAGCAGCGTAGGTACAGATACGCAGTATTTT. Its protein product is CASSVGTDTQYF.

The genes are TRBV5-8 and TRBJ2-6; D is uncertain. The CDR3 consists of 18 residues. Trimming removed 4 bases from V and 0 bases from J, with 17 bases in between. Germline loops: CDR1 SGHTS, CDR2 YDEGEE. The DNA for the CDR3 is TGTGCCAGCAGCCCCCTTATGGTTGCGCTCTCTGGGGCCAACGTCCTGACTTTC. It is translated as CASSPLMVALSGANVLTF.

CDR3 loop: CASSPIRGAGTGELFF. CDR3 coding DNA: TGTGCCAGCAGCCCGATCCGGGGGGCTGGCACCGGGGAGCTGTTTTTT. The chain has TRBV7-9 and TRBJ2-2; maybe TRBD2 (7 bases). The CDR3 contains 16 residues. Germline assignment: CDR1 SEHNR and CDR2 FQNEAQ (reference sequence). Between the trimmed V and J ends, which lost 5 bases and 4 bases, there was a span of 17 bases. Using reference TRBV7-9 and TRBJ2-2 for the parts outside the CDR3, the full variable domain is DTGVSQNPRHKITKRGQNVTFRCDPISEHNRLYWYRQTLGQGPEFLTYFQNEAQLEKSRLLSDRFSAERPKGSFSTLEIQRTEQGDSAMYLCASSPIRGAGTGELFFGEGSRLTVL.

The J gene is TRBJ1-3, the V gene TRBV5-4; maybe TRBD1 (6 bases). V lost 4 bases to trimming and J lost 0 bases, with 11 bases between them. From germline, CDR1 is SGHNT and CDR2 YYREEE (reference sequence). The CDR3 length is 15 residues. CDR3 sequence: CASSIGGTSGNTIYF. CDR3 coding DNA: TGTGCCAGCAGCATAGGGGGAACCTCTGGAAACACCATATATTTT.

A single count supports this clone. This chain joins TRBV7-3 and TRBJ2-2; 7 bases line up with TRBD1. The J segment lost 4 bases and the V segment lost 4 bases, leaving 6 bases of the junction unmatched. Germline V CDR1 and CDR2: SGHTA, FQGTGA. The length of the CDR3 is 15 residues. CDR3: CASSSSAGGTGELFF. The CDR3 DNA follows: TGTGCCAGCAGCTCTTCGGCAGGGGGCACCGGGGAGCTGTTTTTT.

V usage is TRBV5-8 and J usage is TRBJ2-3; unclear D gene. This CDR3 region has 13 residues. Looked up from germline, CDR1 is SGHTS and CDR2 is YDEGEE. The V and J ends lost 0 bases and 3 bases respectively, with 5 bases between them. For the CDR3, the DNA is TGTGCCAGCAGCTTGGTGATTACAGATACGCAGTATTTT. The encoded protein is CASSLVITDTQYF.

The chain recombines TRBV10-3 with TRBJ1-6, with D perhaps TRBD1 (5 bases). Per germline, CDR1 ENHRY and CDR2 SYGVKD. The CDR3 runs to 15 residues. The V and J ends lost 0 bases and 10 bases respectively, with 13 bases between them. The CDR3 is CAISESTGDGSPLHF. The DNA of the CDR3 is TGTGCCATCAGTGAGTCAACGGGGGATGGGTCACCCCTCCACTTT.

The V and J genes are TRBV15 and TRBJ1-1; D remains unclear. The CDR3 is made up of 14 amino acids. Trimming cost V 0 bases and J 9 bases, with 14 bases left between them. The germline V gene has CDR1 LNHNV and CDR2 YYDKDF (reference sequence). In DNA, the CDR3 is TGTGCCACCAGCAGAGATACCGCGGAGGGCCAAGCTTTCTTT. Protein: CATSRDTAEGQAFF.

Here the CDR3 DNA reads TGCGCCAGCAGCGCCGGGACTAGCGCAGATACGCAGTATTTT. Protein: CASSAGTSADTQYF. The rearrangement links TRBV5-1 to TRBJ2-3; 10 bases match TRBD2. Germline V gene lookup returns CDR1 SGHRS and CDR2 YFSETQ. V dropped 4 bases and J dropped 4; count of bases not matched to a gene: 3. There are 14 residues in the CDR3. The full variable domain, its missing parts supplied by reference TRBV5-1 and TRBJ2-3, is KAGVTQTPRYLIKTRGQQVTLSCSPISGHRSVSWYQQTPGQGLQFLFEYFSETQRNKGNFPGRFSGRQFSNSRSEMNVSTLELGDSALYLCASSAGTSADTQYFGPGTRLTVL.

The chain employs TRBV5-4 and TRBJ1-2, with D tentatively TRBD1 (6 bases). Germline V gene sequence: CDR1 SGHNT, CDR2 YYREEE (reference sequence). With 4 bases removed from V and 2 bases from J, the gap between germline ends came to 9 bases. This CDR3 region has 13 residues. The CDR3: CASSPGQNYGYTF. DNA of the CDR3: TGTGCCAGCAGCCCAGGACAGAACTATGGCTACACCTTC. The whole variable domain, filled in from reference TRBV5-4 and TRBJ1-2, reads ETGVTQSPTHLIKTRGQQVTLRCSSQSGHNTVSWYQQALGQGPQFIFQYYREEENGRGNFPPRFSGLQFPNYSSELNVNALELDDSALYLCASSPGQNYGYTFGSGTRLTVV.

CDR3 DNA: TGCGCCAGCAGCCAAGAGCACGGTACCTACGAGCAGTACTTC. Amino acids: CASSQEHGTYEQYF. The rearrangement uses TRBV4-3 and TRBJ2-7, with D unclear. CDR3 size: 14 residues. V lost 0 bases, J lost 2 bases, and 8 bases lay in between. Germline CDR1 LGHNA, CDR2 YSLEER.

The sample holds a few counts of this clone. The chain links TRBV6-6 to TRBJ2-2, with D perhaps TRBD1 (6 bases). In germline, CDR1 is MNHNY, CDR2 SVGAGI (reference sequence). The V end lost 5 bases, the J end lost 5 bases, and 15 bases lay between the germline ends. This CDR3 spans 15 amino acids. The DNA for the CDR3 is TGTGCCAGCAGTGCACAGGGTTTGGGTACCGGGGAGCTGTTTTTT. Translating gives CASSAQGLGTGELFF.

The chain carries TRBV5-1 and TRBJ2-1; TRBD1 is a possible D gene (6 bases). CDR3 length: 15 amino acids. V gave up 3 bases and J gave up 1 base, with 11 bases separating them. Germline V lookup: CDR1 SGHRS, CDR2 YFSETQ. CDR3 DNA: TGCGCCAGCAGCTCAGGGGACGGATCCTACAATGAGCAGTTCTTC. Encoded protein: CASSSGDGSYNEQFF.

This chain joins TRBV9 and TRBJ1-2, with 7 bases identical to TRBD1. This CDR3 has 15 amino acids. The V and J ends lost 0 bases and 2 bases, in that order; junction bases with no gene match: 4. Germline V gene data show CDR1 as SGDLS and CDR2 as YYNGEE. CDR3: CASSVGRGKNYGYTF. In nucleotides, the CDR3 is TGTGCCAGCAGCGTAGGCAGGGGGAAGAACTATGGCTACACCTTC.

This chain joins TRBV27 and TRBJ1-5; 8 nucleotides line up with TRBD1. V was clipped by 5 bases and J by 5 bases; unmatched bases: 5. CDR3 size: 14 residues. The germline V gene encodes CDR1 MNHEY and CDR2 SMNVEV (reference sequence). The CDR3 loop is CASSTTGVYQPQHF. CDR3 nucleotides: TGTGCCAGCAGTACGACAGGGGTCTATCAGCCCCAGCATTTT.

The chain has TRBV5-4 and TRBJ1-5; D remains ambiguous. CDR1 is SGHNT, CDR2 YYREEE, per germline (reference sequence). The V end lost 4 bases, the J end lost 5 bases, and 16 bases lay between the germline ends. CDR3 length: 15 amino acids. The DNA for the CDR3 is TGTGCCAGCAGCCCGTCCGGGAAAGGAGATCAGCCCCAGCATTTT. Its protein product is CASSPSGKGDQPQHF.

The chain is built from TRBV4-3 and TRBJ1-2; 8 positions match TRBD1. The CDR3 has 14 residues. With 4 bases clipped from V and 7 bases from J, the junction kept 8 bases outside the gene matches. Per the germline V gene, CDR1 is LGHNA and CDR2 is YSLEER. This CDR3 is CASSPTGALAGYTF. The DNA for the CDR3 is TGCGCCAGCAGCCCGACAGGGGCGCTCGCTGGCTACACCTTC.

This clone has more than one count but fewer than ten. This rearrangement joins TRBV5-1 to TRBJ1-2; 11 nucleotides match TRBD1. CDR1 is SGHRS and CDR2 is YFSETQ in the germline V gene. This CDR3 is 14 amino acids long. With V trimmed by 4 bases and J by 4 bases, 3 bases remained unmatched. In DNA, the CDR3 is TGCGCCAGCAGCGAGGGGACAGGGGGCTATGGCTACACCTTC. Translating gives CASSEGTGGYGYTF.